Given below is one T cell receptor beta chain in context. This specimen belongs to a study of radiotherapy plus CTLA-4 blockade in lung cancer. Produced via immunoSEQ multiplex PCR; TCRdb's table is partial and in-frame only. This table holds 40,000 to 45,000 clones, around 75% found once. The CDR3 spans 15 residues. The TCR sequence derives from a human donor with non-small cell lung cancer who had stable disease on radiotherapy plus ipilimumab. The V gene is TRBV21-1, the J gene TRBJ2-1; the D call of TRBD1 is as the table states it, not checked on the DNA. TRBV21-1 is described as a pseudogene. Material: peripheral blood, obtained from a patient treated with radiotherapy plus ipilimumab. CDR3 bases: TGTGCCAGCAGCAAAGGGTTGGGGCAGGCGGATGAGCAGTTCTTC. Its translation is CASSKGLGQADEQFF.